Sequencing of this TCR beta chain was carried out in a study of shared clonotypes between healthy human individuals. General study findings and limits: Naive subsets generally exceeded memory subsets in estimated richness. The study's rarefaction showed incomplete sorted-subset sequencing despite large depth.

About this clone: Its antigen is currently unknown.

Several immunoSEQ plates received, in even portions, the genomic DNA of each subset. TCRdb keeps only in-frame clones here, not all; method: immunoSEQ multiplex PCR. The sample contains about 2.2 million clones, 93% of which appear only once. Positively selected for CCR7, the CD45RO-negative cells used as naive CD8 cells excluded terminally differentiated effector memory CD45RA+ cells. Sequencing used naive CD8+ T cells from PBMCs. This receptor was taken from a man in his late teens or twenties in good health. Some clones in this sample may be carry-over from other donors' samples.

In DNA form, the CDR3 reads TGTGCCAGCAGTTTGTCAGGGAGCCTTTGGTATGGCTACACCTTC. Residues: CASSLSGSLWYGYTF. This chain joins TRBV27 and TRBJ1-2; weak D call: TRBD1 (5 bases). The CDR3 is 15 residues long. Between the trimmed V and J ends, which lost 3 bases and 5 bases, there was a span of 16 bases. Germline CDR1 MNHEY, CDR2 SMNVEV (reference sequence).